The present T cell receptor (beta chain) was sequenced within a study of multiple sclerosis patients with progressive multifocal leukoencephalopathy (dated by TCRdb to the late 2010s). Some background on the complete study: Peripheral T and B cells were examined in MS patients who developed PML (4 under natalizumab, 1 after alemtuzumab) and in treated patients who did not develop PML. The goal of the study was to detect any JC virus-specific or public T-cell expansions that arose at the time of PML onset. Two natalizumab-treated patients who later developed PML were followed longitudinally from before therapy through 6 and 12 months to PML onset. Study-wide conclusions, independent of this receptor: Because the cohort was small and descriptive, it remained unclear whether the findings reflect JC virus infection or general immunocompromise. Only peripheral blood was analyzed, although cerebrospinal fluid or brain lymphocytes might be more informative for natalizumab-associated PML. When PML developed, no shared TRBV or TRBJ gene usage and no preferred TRBV-TRBJ pairings were found. TRB clones with frequency above 0.5% were observed only in PML patients, but the clones expanded at PML onset were found to be already present before and during natalizumab therapy. In most PML patients, lower normalized Shannon entropy suggested less diverse TRB repertoires, while the natalizumab-treated controls had values close to 1.

Its CDR3 holds 15 amino acids, cysteine through phenylalanine. The sequence is cut down to CDR3 DNA, 45 bases in frame from base 1. In the germline V gene, CDR1 corresponds to KGHSH and CDR2 to LQKENI. V loses 1 base, J loses 2 bases, and the germline ends lie 12 bases apart. This clone came up once. Its antigen target is currently unknown. Qualities for individual bases were not recorded, and no much larger clone is one base off. Amplification of TRB CDR3 regions from genomic DNA was performed at survey-level depth using the immunoSEQ two-step multiplex PCR. Each PCR was spiked with synthetic inline TR CDR3 controls spanning all V-J pairings to estimate template counts and remove amplification bias. Reads were processed so that amplification and sequencing bias were reduced, and quantification was performed against synthetic TR CDR3 analogs. In the source study's methods: Raw data were processed in ImmunoSEQ Analyzer, with out-of-frame sequences and CDR3s containing stop codons removed, and gene names were assigned according to IMGT nomenclature. Normalized Shannon entropy, defined as 1 minus Pielou's evenness, served as the summary measure of repertoire diversity. Only TRB sequences sharing the V gene, the J gene and the CDR3 were counted as identical. Public PML clonotypes were defined as CDR3s shared by two or more PML-onset samples but absent from earlier samples, from controls, and from public databases. Position-by-position CDR3 amino acid composition was analyzed in Skylign with the observed count method. As stored in TCRdb, this immuneACCESS dataset retains in-frame rearrangements with V and J assigned. A fraction of the clones does not appear; measured against another copy, unresolved V genes explain less than half of the discrepancy, and the remainder lacks a known reason. That table is the source of V, J and clone size, and D and trimming were worked out from the DNA. This sample comprises about 33,000 clones, roughly nine tenths of them detected only once. About 3.3% of the sample belongs to the ten largest clones.

The time point label, read with the paper, signifies: time of PML onset. Read against the paper, the sample's treatment or condition label means: on natalizumab therapy at sampling. PML diagnosis was based on clinical and MRI findings and was confirmed by detection of JC virus DNA in cerebrospinal fluid. In the natalizumab-treated patients, PML developed after between 16 and 56 months of natalizumab therapy. Interferon beta had previously been received by all listed patients, and all PML patients were female. Blood samples for T3 were taken at PML onset. Isolation of peripheral blood mononuclear cells was performed by Ficoll-Hypaque density gradient centrifugation.

The chain was built from TRBV18 and TRBJ2-7; tentative D gene TRBD2, with 5 bases matching. The sequence derives from a human donor with progressive multifocal leukoencephalopathy. Material: PBMCs, obtained from a patient treated with natalizumab. DNA sequence: TGTGCCAGCTCACCACGTTTGGACTGGCCCTACGAGCAGTACTTC. The resulting protein is CASSPRLDWPYEQYF.